This TCR beta chain was retrieved from a study of CD8+CD57+ T cells in acquired aplastic anemia (dated by TCRdb to the late 2010s). Some background on the complete study: DNA extracted from sorted CD4+ and CD8+ cells had a mean of approximately 3 ug, with a range of about 0.18 to 27.4 ug. CD8+CD57+ expansion was defined as frequency above the mean frequency observed in healthy subjects. What the authors observed across the whole study: No significant difference in CD8+ Simpson's diversity was found between patients and healthy controls (P=0.060). Although roughly 30 CD8+ CDR3 sequences were shared by patients and controls, these sequences appeared highly expressed in patients and within the immunodominant clones of patients.

Genomic DNA was used as template for profiling of TCR beta VDJ combinations and CDR3 sequences. An Illumina HiSeq 2000 was the platform used for TCR repertoire sequencing. In the source study's methods: Repertoires were assessed using TRBV/TRBJ rearrangement plots, CDR3 size and DJ length profiles, and Simpson's diversity index. Whichever DNA sequence was most abundant in the deep sequencing data was defined as the immunodominant clone. CDR3 amino acid sequences were checked for sharing between subjects and were compared against published repertoires and the VDJdb database. TCRdb ran its own pipeline on the public reads, namely fastp trimming at Q25 and MiXCR clone calling, and kept in-frame beta chains. Every entry covers one CDR3 protein and lists the most common genes and DNA from its rows. It is TCRdb's table, rather than the study itself, that gives the V and J calls and clone size. The sample table shows about 190,000 distinct CDR3 sequences, and approximately 48% are seen once. Of the sample, about 8.8% falls within the top ten clones.

Trimming takes 6 bases from V and 0 bases from J, and the germline ends sit 9 bases apart. The germline V gene gives CDR1 as SNHLY and CDR2 as FYNNEI. The CDR3 spans 14 residues, from the cysteine through the phenylalanine. Only the CDR3 DNA stays, 42 bases, in frame from base 1. The patients picked for sequencing were ones in whom flow cytometry had shown an expansion of CD8+CD57+ cells. Every patient had a diagnosis of severe acquired aplastic anemia based on International Study of Aplastic Anemia and Agranulocytosis and Camitta criteria. At the time blood was sampled, none of the patients had received any therapy. TCR repertoires of sorted CD4+ and CD8+ blood T cells from severe aplastic anemia patients and healthy subjects were deep-sequenced in the study. In the USA, patient enrollment took place under clinicaltrials.gov protocols 00001620, 01623167, 00001397, 00071045, 00081523 and 00961064. Ficoll-Paque density gradient centrifugation was used to isolate peripheral blood mononuclear cells. CD4+ and CD8+ T cells were sorted by FACS or magnetic beads before DNA extraction.

This clonotype was recorded at least ten times. What antigen it recognizes has not been identified. Within one base of it there is no much larger clone, and no base qualities were kept. The source is a human donor with aplastic anemia. The rearrangement combines TRBV2 with TRBJ1-3, with TRBD1 tentatively as D gene (5 bases match). The sample was sorted CD4+, CD8+, or CD8+CD57+ T cells (not recorded which) from PBMCs. The CDR3 reads CASSDQGSGNTIYF. The DNA reads TGTGCCAGCAGCGACCAGGGCTCTGGAAACACCATATATTTT.